Listed below are T cell receptor beta chains from one sample, sequenced in a study of response to subunit inactivated influenza vaccine. MiXCR was run by TCRdb on the RT-PCR reads, yielding one entry per CDR3 protein. Of about 780,000 distinct CDR3 sequences in the sample, roughly 20% were seen once. Sequenced here: PBMCs from blood, sampled roughly 5 days after vaccination. The source of these receptors is a man aged 45-60 years who received an inactivated influenza vaccine. Both conserved end residues are part of each CDR3. The D gene is left open where the match is weak. Some rows have no size entry. The others give once, few or many, or a class for an expanded clone.

D	J	size	V	CDR3	DNA
-	TRBJ1-2	-	TRBV4-1	CASSQVGTRETIWDGYTF	TGCGCCAGCAGCCAAGTTGGGACAAGGGAAACGATTTGGGATGGCTACACCTTC
-	TRBJ1-1	many	TRBV6-2/TRBV6-3	CASSSPRRGATEAFF	TGTGCCAGCAGTTCTCCCCGTCGGGGGGCCACTGAAGCTTTCTTT
-	TRBJ2-7	many	TRBV7-2	CASSFSGPTEQYF	TGTGCCAGCAGCTTTTCCGGCCCAACCGAGCAGTACTTC
-	TRBJ1-1	-	TRBV5-1	CASSLGTVGTEAFF	TGCGCCAGCAGCCTCGGGACGGTGGGAACTGAAGCTTTCTTT
TRBD2	TRBJ2-1	-	TRBV6-2/TRBV6-3	CASSSWTSGGSYNEQFF	TGTGCCAGCAGTTCTTGGACTAGCGGGGGTTCCTACAATGAGCAGTTCTTC
-	TRBJ2-3	many	TRBV12-3/TRBV12-4	CASSAPTDTQYF	TGTGCCAGCAGCGCACCCACAGATACGCAGTATTTT
-	TRBJ2-7	many	TRBV29-1	CSVENLSYEQYF	TGCAGCGTTGAAAACCTATCCTACGAGCAGTACTTC
-	TRBJ2-2	-	TRBV5-1	CASSFDGVVNTGELFF	TGCGCCAGCAGCTTTGACGGGGTAGTAAACACCGGGGAGCTGTTTTTT
-	TRBJ1-1	-	TRBV20-1	CSASRSYSRANTEAFF	TGCAGTGCTAGCAGAAGCTACAGCCGCGCGAACACTGAAGCTTTCTTT
-	TRBJ1-3	-	TRBV28	CASSLRQAGNTIYF	TGTGCCAGCAGTTTACGGCAGGCTGGAAACACCATATATTTT
-	TRBJ2-2	-	TRBV29-1	CSVVGNTGELFF	TGCAGCGTTGTAGGGAACACCGGGGAGCTGTTTTTT
TRBD1	TRBJ1-2	few	TRBV4-1	CASSGIYRGGYTF	TGCGCCAGCAGCGGAATATACAGGGGTGGCTACACCTTC
-	TRBJ2-3	few	TRBV2	CASSVWTSTDTQYF	TGTGCCAGCAGTGTTTGGACTAGCACAGATACGCAGTATTTT
-	TRBJ2-1	few	TRBV27	CASSLSGTEQFF	TGTGCCAGCAGTTTATCCGGAACCGAGCAGTTCTTC
-	TRBJ1-2	many	TRBV20-1	CSASSTTNYGYTF	TGCAGTGCTAGTAGTACTACGAACTATGGCTACACCTTC
-	TRBJ1-2	few	TRBV28	CASSLYYTSSGYGYTF	TGTGCCAGCAGTTTATACTACACCTCCTCGGGGTATGGCTACACCTTC
TRBD2	TRBJ2-3	-	TRBV20-1	CSARRETGTSSTDTQYF	TGCAGTGCTAGGAGGGAAACCGGGACTAGCAGCACAGATACGCAGTATTTT
TRBD2	TRBJ2-1	-	TRBV11-1	CASSPRLAGGRYENNEQFF	TGTGCCAGCAGCCCCCGACTAGCGGGGGGGCGGTACGAGAACAATGAGCAGTTCTTC
-	TRBJ2-3	few	TRBV12-3/TRBV12-4	CASSFQLVGRSGDTQYF	TGTGCCAGCAGTTTTCAGTTAGTGGGACGGAGTGGAGATACGCAGTATTTT
TRBD2	TRBJ2-3	few	TRBV12-3/TRBV12-4	CASRPLAGVTQYF	TGTGCCAGCAGACCGCTAGCGGGAGTTACGCAGTATTTT
TRBD1	TRBJ1-1	few	TRBV20-1	CSAWGDRGNTEAFF	TGCAGTGCTTGGGGGGACAGGGGGAACACTGAAGCTTTCTTT
-	TRBJ2-3	-	TRBV7-2	CASSPRYADTQYF	TGTGCCAGCAGCCCCCGGTATGCAGATACGCAGTATTTT
-	TRBJ2-2	few	TRBV9	CASSVTGWNTGELFF	TGTGCCAGCAGCGTCACGGGGTGGAACACCGGGGAGCTGTTTTTT
TRBD1	TRBJ2-1	-	TRBV20-1	CSAPKPGQGSRNEQFF	TGCAGTGCTCCTAAGCCGGGACAGGGATCGCGCAATGAGCAGTTCTTC
-	TRBJ1-1	many	TRBV5-1	CASSSSGMNTEAFF	TGCGCCAGCAGCTCGTCGGGCATGAACACTGAAGCTTTCTTT
-	TRBJ2-7	-	TRBV4-2	CASSQEGLVGPYEQYF	TGTGCCAGCAGCCAAGAGGGTTTAGTGGGGCCCTACGAGCAGTACTTC
TRBD1	TRBJ2-7	few	TRBV29-1	CSVARTGRGEQYF	TGCAGCGTTGCGAGGACAGGGCGAGGCGAGCAGTACTTC
TRBD1	TRBJ2-2	-	TRBV7-2	CASSKDRWQAGELFF	TGTGCCAGCAGCAAGGACAGGTGGCAGGCCGGGGAGCTGTTTTTT
-	TRBJ1-2	few	TRBV5-5	CASSLATFRDNRSYTF	TGTGCCAGCAGCTTGGCAACTTTCCGGGACAATAGAAGCTACACCTTC
-	TRBJ2-5	many	TRBV5-1	CASSETGFLGGPQETQYF	TGCGCCAGCAGCGAGACAGGTTTCCTCGGGGGGCCCCAAGAGACCCAGTACTTC
-	TRBJ2-6	-	TRBV10-3	CAISELLSGANVLTF	TGTGCCATCAGTGAGTTACTCTCTGGGGCCAACGTCCTGACTTTC
-	TRBJ2-3	-	TRBV12-3/TRBV12-4	CASSFKLRISQYF	TGTGCCAGCAGTTTTAAGTTAAGGATCTCGCAGTATTTT
TRBD1	TRBJ2-7	many	TRBV5-1	CASSLGGGQDYEQYF	TGCGCCAGCAGCTTGGGAGGGGGCCAGGACTACGAGCAGTACTTC
TRBD1	TRBJ2-7	-	TRBV28	CASSTTPAWGQIYEQYF	TGTGCCAGCAGTACCACCCCGGCTTGGGGACAGATCTACGAGCAGTACTTC
-	TRBJ2-3	few	TRBV6-1	CASRPTGTSTDTQYF	TGTGCCAGCAGGCCGACAGGTACTAGCACAGATACGCAGTATTTT
TRBD1	TRBJ1-1	few	TRBV7-2	CASSFRQGVYVEAFF	TGTGCCAGCAGCTTTCGGCAGGGGGTTTACGTTGAAGCTTTCTTT
TRBD1	TRBJ2-7	few	TRBV12-3/TRBV12-4	CASTTGGGEQYF	TGTGCCAGCACTACAGGGGGCGGTGAGCAGTACTTC
TRBD1	TRBJ1-1	-	TRBV6-2/TRBV6-3	CASSRTGQDMGAFF	TGTGCCAGCAGCCGAACGGGACAGGATATGGGAGCTTTCTTT
TRBD1	TRBJ1-1	-	TRBV7-2	CASSRRQGPLFLNTEAFF	TGTGCCAGCAGTCGAAGACAGGGGCCCCTGTTCCTGAACACTGAAGCTTTCTTT
TRBD2	TRBJ2-5	-	TRBV6-1	CASSEGLAGPQETQYF	TGTGCCAGCAGTGAGGGACTAGCGGGGCCCCAAGAGACCCAGTACTTC
TRBD2	TRBJ2-1	few	TRBV29-1	CSVRTSGFYNEQFF	TGCAGCGTCCGGACTAGCGGTTTTTACAATGAGCAGTTCTTC
TRBD1	TRBJ1-1	many	TRBV29-1	CSVVGTGNTEAFF	TGCAGCGTTGTCGGGACAGGGAACACTGAAGCTTTCTTT
-	TRBJ1-1	few	TRBV15	CATSRAGGINTEAFF	TGTGCCACCAGCAGAGCGGGGGGAATAAACACTGAAGCTTTCTTT
TRBD2	TRBJ2-1	few	TRBV29-1	CSVRHPGTNNEQFF	TGCAGCGTACGCCATCCCGGGACTAACAATGAGCAGTTCTTC
TRBD1	TRBJ2-1	few	TRBV7-2	CASSLVGQGEQFF	TGTGCCAGCAGCTTAGTAGGACAGGGGGAGCAGTTCTTC
TRBD2	TRBJ2-2	-	TRBV20-1	CSARDPSGGNTGELFF	TGCAGTGCTAGAGATCCTAGCGGGGGGAACACCGGGGAGCTGTTTTTT
-	TRBJ2-3	few	TRBV12-3/TRBV12-4	CASRGPGPPYTQYF	TGTGCCAGCAGGGGTCCGGGGCCCCCATATACGCAGTATTTT
-	TRBJ1-3	-	TRBV5-6	CASSLKAGNTIYF	TGTGCCAGCAGCTTGAAGGCAGGAAACACCATATATTTT
-	TRBJ1-2	-	TRBV7-2	CASSLEVLYGYTF	TGTGCCAGCAGCCTCGAGGTTCTTTATGGCTACACCTTC
-	TRBJ1-1	-	TRBV7-8	CASSPVTEAFF	TGTGCCAGCAGCCCAGTTACTGAAGCTTTCTTT
TRBD2	TRBJ2-5	many	TRBV12-3/TRBV12-4	CASTQGWGGDEETQYF	TGTGCCAGCACTCAAGGATGGGGGGGAGACGAAGAGACCCAGTACTTC
TRBD1	TRBJ2-2	-	TRBV25-1	CASSVRDRYPTGELFF	TGTGCCAGCAGTGTCCGGGACAGGTACCCCACCGGGGAGCTGTTTTTT
-	TRBJ2-2	-	TRBV24-1	CATSPAETGELFF	TGTGCCACCAGTCCGGCAGAAACCGGGGAGCTGTTTTTT
-	TRBJ2-1	-	TRBV24-1	CATSEDGTRSNNEQFF	TGTGCCACCAGTGAGGATGGGACTCGATCCAACAATGAGCAGTTCTTC
-	TRBJ2-6	-	TRBV10-3	CAISEGTGSGANVLTF	TGTGCCATCAGTGAGGGAACAGGGTCTGGGGCCAACGTCCTGACTTTC
-	TRBJ2-1	-	TRBV20-1	CSAAVAASYYNEQFF	TGCAGTGCTGCCGTGGCAGCCTCCTATTACAATGAGCAGTTCTTC